The entry that follows covers one T cell receptor beta chain sequence. What it recognizes is unknown. Looked up from germline, CDR1 is LGHNT and CDR2 is FRNRAP. The V end lost 8 bases, the J end lost 4 bases, and 11 bases lay between the germline ends. The CDR3 sequence is 12 residues long. Some clones are missing from TCRdb's copy, which holds only in-frame ones; the method was immunoSEQ multiplex PCR. In the table there are tens of thousands of clones, around 86% of which are singletons. The sample comes from a study of OX40 agonist ivuxolimab in advanced cancers. Study observations and caveats: Among expanded peripheral T cells, antigen specificity went undetermined. Averaging showed that CD8+ T cells had more expanded clones than CD4+ did.

Here the sequenced sample was CD4+ or CD8+ T cells sorted from blood, taken in a trial of the OX40 agonist ivuxolimab. This clonotype originated in an adult with an advanced solid tumor such as melanoma, head and neck, liver or kidney cancer. The rearrangement links TRBV12-5 to TRBJ1-2, with D unclear. CDR3 coding DNA: TGTGCTAGTCATGAGGGTGGCTATGGCTACACCTTC. It encodes CASHEGGYGYTF.